The clone carrying this TCR beta chain has at least ten counts. Its antigen is not identified. TCRdb called the 5' RACE reads again in MiXCR, with one record for every CDR3 protein. This sample has 200,000 or so distinct CDR3 sequences; approximately 12% occur once, and the top ten carry 9.5% to 12%. The record originates from a study of CD8 T cells in ankylosing spondylitis. V lost 3 bases and J 2 bases, leaving 8 bases between the germline ends. CDR3 length equals 14 residues. Study conclusions and caveats: Several of the motif variants were reported before in synovial fluid and blood from reactive arthritis. Fewer than 10 highly homologous variants formed a TCR beta motif that appeared characteristic of ankylosing spondylitis blood.

This receptor was obtained from a female donor with ankylosing spondylitis or in good health (not recorded which). The rearrangement uses TRBV12-3 or TRBV12-4 and TRBJ1-5; D is perhaps TRBD1 (5 bases). Specimen: blood, either unsorted or a sorted T cell fraction (not recorded which). CDR3 sequence reads: CASSFQGGNQPQHF. The CDR3, as DNA: TGTGCCAGCAGTTTCCAGGGTGGCAATCAGCCCCAGCATTTT.